The rows below give T cell receptor beta chains drawn from one sample of a study of beta chain features in type 1 diabetes. Profiling relied on immunoSEQ multiplex PCR, and the TCRdb table lists in-frame clones only, not all of them. This table holds 20,000 to 30,000 clones, 60% to 75% found once. The sequenced material came from Tregs from blood. The receptor source for this set is a woman between 40 and 50 years old in good health. CDR3s include the opening cysteine and the closing phenylalanine or tryptophan. The D gene is left open where the match is weak. Part of the rows lack a size; the others show once, few, many or a class for expanded clones.

V	D	size	J	DNA	CDR3
TRBV19	TRBD1	-	TRBJ1-4	TGTGCCAGTAGTATCACGAGCCGGACAGGAGGACTTGCAACTAATGAAAAACTGTTTTTT	CASSITSRTGGLATNEKLFF
TRBV5-1	-	once	TRBJ2-2	TGCGCCAGCAGCACTCGAGACACCGGGGAGCTGTTTTTT	CASSTRDTGELFF
TRBV7-9	-	-	TRBJ1-1	TGTGCCAGCAGCTTAGTGCGGACTGAAGCTTTCTTT	CASSLVRTEAFF
TRBV6-5	TRBD1	-	TRBJ1-2	TGTGCCAGCAGTTCCAGGGGGATGAGCTATGGCTACACCTTC	CASSSRGMSYGYTF
TRBV7-6	-	-	TRBJ2-1	TGTGCCAGCAGCTTAGAATTTATTCTTTTCAATGAGCAGTTCTTC	CASSLEFILFNEQFF
TRBV7-2	TRBD2	-	TRBJ2-1	TGTGCCAGCAGCTTAGCTAGCGGGGGAGGAGGGAATGAGCAGTTCTTC	CASSLASGGGGNEQFF
TRBV4-3	-	-	TRBJ2-1	TGCGCCAGCAGCCTCGGACTCCGCTCCTACAATGAGCAGTTCTTC	CASSLGLRSYNEQFF
TRBV7-9	-	-	TRBJ1-2	TGTGCCAGCAGCTTAGATCGTGGGACAACGAACTATGGCTACACCTTC	CASSLDRGTTNYGYTF
TRBV25-1	-	-	TRBJ2-1	TGTGCCAGCAGAGCGGACCGCCTAAGCTTAAACAATGAGCAGTTCTTC	CASRADRLSLNNEQFF
TRBV11-2	TRBD1	-	TRBJ2-7	TGTGCCAGCAGCCATACCCCGGGACAGGGATCCTACGAGCAGTACTTC	CASSHTPGQGSYEQYF
TRBV5-4	TRBD2	-	TRBJ2-5	TGTGCCAGCAGCCCGCCGGGGCGGGGGACCCAAGAGACCCAGTACTTC	CASSPPGRGTQETQYF
TRBV7-8	TRBD2	once	TRBJ2-1	TGTGCCAGCAGCTTACTAGCGGGGCGGTACAATGAGCAGTTCTTC	CASSLLAGRYNEQFF
TRBV19	-	few	TRBJ1-2	TGTGCCAGTAGTATAGACAACGGACAGTCCTTCTATGGCTACACCTTC	CASSIDNGQSFYGYTF
TRBV10-2	-	once	TRBJ1-1	TGCGCCAGTCTCGGGACACTCCGAGACACTGAAGCTTTCTTT	CASLGTLRDTEAFF
TRBV21-1	-	-	TRBJ2-7	TGTGCCATTCCACCCCGGGACACCCGAGACGAGCAGTACTTC	CAIPPRDTRDEQYF
TRBV5-1	TRBD2	-	TRBJ2-3	TGCGCCAGCAGCTTGGATGGTAGCGGGAGCACAGATACGCAGTATTTT	CASSLDGSGSTDTQYF
TRBV18	TRBD1	few	TRBJ1-1	TGTGCCAGCTCACCCCGACAGGGTAGATCGAACACTGAAGCTTTCTTT	CASSPRQGRSNTEAFF
TRBV27	-	-	TRBJ1-1	TGTGCCAGCAGAAATCAGGGTGTTGGGAACACTGAAGCTTTCTTT	CASRNQGVGNTEAFF
TRBV29-1	-	few	TRBJ1-2	TGCAGCGTTGCGCTTGTCCTCACCCGGGGCTACACCTTC	CSVALVLTRGYTF
TRBV19	TRBD1	-	TRBJ1-1	TGTGCCAGTACTTACCCCGGAGGACAGGGGTTCGTTGAAGCTTTCTTT	CASTYPGGQGFVEAFF
TRBV10-3	-	few	TRBJ2-7	TGTGCCATCACCCGGTCCGAGAGCTCCTACGAGCAGTACTTC	CAITRSESSYEQYF